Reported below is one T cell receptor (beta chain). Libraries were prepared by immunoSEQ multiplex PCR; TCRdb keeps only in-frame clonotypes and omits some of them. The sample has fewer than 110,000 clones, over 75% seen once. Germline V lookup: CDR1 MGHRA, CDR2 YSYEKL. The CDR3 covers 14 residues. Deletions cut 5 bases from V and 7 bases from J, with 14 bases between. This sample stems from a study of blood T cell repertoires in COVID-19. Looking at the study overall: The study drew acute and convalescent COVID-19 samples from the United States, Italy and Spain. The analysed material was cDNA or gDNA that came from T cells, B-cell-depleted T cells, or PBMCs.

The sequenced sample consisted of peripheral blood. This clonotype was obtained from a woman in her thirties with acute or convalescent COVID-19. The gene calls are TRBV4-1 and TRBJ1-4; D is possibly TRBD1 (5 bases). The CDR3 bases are TGCGCCAGCAGCTTCACAGGCTCGGGTGAAAAACTGTTTTTT. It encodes CASSFTGSGEKLFF.